This T cell receptor beta chain derives from a study of shared clonotypes between healthy human individuals. Overall study: Three men and a couple of women, aged 18 to 49, were donors.

Once extracted for a subset, genomic DNA was divided evenly among several immunoSEQ plates. Assay: immunoSEQ multiplex PCR; the TCRdb copy retains only in-frame clones and omits some. The sample comprises almost 750,000 clones, roughly two thirds of which are singletons, and over 1.5% rests with the top ten. Those who donated were healthy HIV-negative adults, with no recent acute infections or vaccinations reported. The CDR3 is 13 residues long. V was clipped by 5 bases and J by 1 base, with 9 bases between them. Germline CDR1 reads SGHTA; CDR2 reads FQGTGA. As regards this clone: Its antigen is still unknown.

General study findings and limits: Naive subsets generally exceeded memory subsets in estimated richness.

The J gene is TRBJ2-7, the V gene TRBV7-3, with TRBD1 as a possible D gene (6 bases). The receptor was derived from a woman aged 25 to 39 in good health. The sample taken for sequencing was memory CD4+ T cells sorted from blood. The subset: CD45RA-negative fraction. The CDR3 bases are TGTGCCAGCAGCGCGGACAGTTCCTACGAGCAGTACTTC. It codes for CASSADSSYEQYF.